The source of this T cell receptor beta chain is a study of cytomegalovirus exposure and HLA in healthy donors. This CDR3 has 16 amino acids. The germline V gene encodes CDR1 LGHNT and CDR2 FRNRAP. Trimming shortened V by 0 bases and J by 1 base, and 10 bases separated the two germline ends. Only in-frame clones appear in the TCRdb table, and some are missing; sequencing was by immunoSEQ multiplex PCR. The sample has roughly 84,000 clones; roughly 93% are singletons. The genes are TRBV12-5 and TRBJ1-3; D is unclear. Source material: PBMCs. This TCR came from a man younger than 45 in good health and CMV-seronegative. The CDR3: CASGLVFRQSGNTIYF. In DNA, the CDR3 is TGTGCTAGTGGTTTGGTATTCAGGCAATCTGGAAACACCATATATTTT.